This T cell receptor beta chain is drawn from a study of blood T cell repertoires in COVID-19. Study as a whole: Samples came from the United States, Italy and Spain, spanning acute and convalescent COVID-19. T cells, B-cell-depleted T cells, or PBMCs supplied cDNA or gDNA.

In the original processing: Reference gene primer amplification yielded estimated nucleated cell counts. Profiling relied on immunoSEQ multiplex PCR, and the TCRdb table lists in-frame clones only, not all of them. V and J calls and clone size come straight from that table; D and trimming were deduced from the DNA. Among 99,000 or so clones listed, about 91% were seen once. The V gene lost 4 bases and the J gene lost 0 bases, with 10 bases spanning the gap. Germline V CDR1 and CDR2: MNHEY, SVGEGT. The CDR3 is 15 residues long. The chain combines TRBV6-2 or TRBV6-3 with TRBJ1-5; D ambiguous. This clonotype originated in a human donor in a cohort sampled during active COVID-19. The sequencing sample was made of peripheral blood. Here the CDR3 DNA reads TGTGCCAGCAGTTTCACCCACAATAGCAATCAGCCCCAGCATTTT. This translates into CASSFTHNSNQPQHF.